This record covers a single T cell receptor (beta chain). Trimming shortened V by 5 bases and J by 0 bases, and 12 bases separated the two germline ends. The CDR3 has 14 amino acids. The germline V gene has CDR1 SGHDT and CDR2 YYEEEE. Here immunoSEQ multiplex PCR was the method, and the copy in TCRdb shows in-frame clones only, minus some. Of approximately 350,000 clones detected, around 74% appear once; the ten largest clones hold around 10%. Adult donors, all healthy and HIV-negative, had no recent acute infections or vaccinations. The sample comes from a study of shared clonotypes between healthy human individuals.

Sequences were obtained from memory CD4+ T cells sorted from blood. Subset reported: CD45RA-negative fraction. The V call is TRBV5-6, the J call TRBJ2-7; TRBD2 might be the D (5 bases). The sequence was obtained from a man in his thirties or forties in good health. CDR3 DNA sequence: TGTGCCAGCAGAGCAACGGGGAGCTCCTACGAGCAGTACTTC. Amino acids: CASRATGSSYEQYF.